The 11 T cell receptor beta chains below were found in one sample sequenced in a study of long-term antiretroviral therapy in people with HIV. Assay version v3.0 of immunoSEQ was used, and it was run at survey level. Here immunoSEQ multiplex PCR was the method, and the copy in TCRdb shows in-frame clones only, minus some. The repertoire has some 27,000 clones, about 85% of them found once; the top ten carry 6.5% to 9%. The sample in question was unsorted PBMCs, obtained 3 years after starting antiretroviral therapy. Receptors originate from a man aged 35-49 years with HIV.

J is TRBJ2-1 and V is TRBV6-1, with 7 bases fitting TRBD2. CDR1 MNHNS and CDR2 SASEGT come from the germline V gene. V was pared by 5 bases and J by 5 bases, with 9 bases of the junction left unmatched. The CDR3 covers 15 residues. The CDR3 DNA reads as TGTGCCAGCAGTCCCCGTATGGCGGGGGACAATGAGCAGTTCTTC. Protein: CASSPRMAGDNEQFF.

The CDR3 is CASSLLPTGELFF. In DNA form, the CDR3 reads TGTGCCAGCAGCTTACTGCCCACCGGGGAGCTGTTTTTT. The gene calls are TRBV7-3 and TRBJ2-2; D is unclear. V was shortened by 2 bases and J by 4 bases, with 5 bases between the two germline ends. Germline V gene sequence: CDR1 SGHTA, CDR2 FQGTGA. The CDR3 has 13 residues. Supplemented by reference TRBV7-3 and TRBJ2-2, the full variable domain reads GAGVSQTPSNKVTEKGKYVELRCDPISGHTALYWYRQSLGQGPEFLIYFQGTGAADDSGLPNDRFFAVRPEGSVSTLKIQRTERGDSAVYLCASSLLPTGELFFGEGSRLTVL.

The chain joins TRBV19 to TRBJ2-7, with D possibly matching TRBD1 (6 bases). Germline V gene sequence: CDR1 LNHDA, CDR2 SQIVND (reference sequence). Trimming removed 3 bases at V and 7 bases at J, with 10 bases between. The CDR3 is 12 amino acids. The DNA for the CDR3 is TGTGCCAGTAGTATTGGGGGCAAGGAGCAGTACTTC. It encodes CASSIGGKEQYF.

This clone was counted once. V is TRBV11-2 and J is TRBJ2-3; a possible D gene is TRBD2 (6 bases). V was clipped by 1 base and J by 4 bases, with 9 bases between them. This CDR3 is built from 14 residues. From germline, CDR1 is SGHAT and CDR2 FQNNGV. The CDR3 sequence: CASSLVLASDTQYF. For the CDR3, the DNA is TGTGCCAGCAGCTTAGTTCTAGCGTCAGATACGCAGTATTTT.

The CDR3 DNA sequence: TGTGCCAGCAGCTCCCCCCAACAGGGGAACTATGGCTACACCTTC. Encoded protein: CASSSPQQGNYGYTF. The chain employs TRBV5-4 and TRBJ1-2; 7 positions agree with TRBD1. This CDR3 comprises 15 residues. CDR1 is SGHNT, CDR2 YYREEE, per germline (reference sequence). Losses at the gene ends were 3 bases for V and 2 bases for J; bases not matched to a gene: 7.

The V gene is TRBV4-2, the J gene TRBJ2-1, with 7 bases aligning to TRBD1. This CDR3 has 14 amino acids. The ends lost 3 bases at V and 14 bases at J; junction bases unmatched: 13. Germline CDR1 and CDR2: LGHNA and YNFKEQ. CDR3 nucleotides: TGTGCCAGCAGCCAGGCCGGACAGGATCAGGTGGAGTTCTTC. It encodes CASSQAGQDQVEFF.

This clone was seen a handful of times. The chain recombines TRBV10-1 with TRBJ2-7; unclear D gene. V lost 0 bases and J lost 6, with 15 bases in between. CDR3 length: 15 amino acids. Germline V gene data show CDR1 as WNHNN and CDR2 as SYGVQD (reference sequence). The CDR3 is CASSESGTSRGEQYF. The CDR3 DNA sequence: TGCGCCAGCAGTGAGTCGGGAACCTCTCGAGGCGAGCAGTACTTC.

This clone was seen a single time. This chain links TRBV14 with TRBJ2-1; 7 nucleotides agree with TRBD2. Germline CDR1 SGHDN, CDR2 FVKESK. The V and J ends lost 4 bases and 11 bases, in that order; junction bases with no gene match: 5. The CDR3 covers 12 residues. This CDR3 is CASSPRTRQQFF. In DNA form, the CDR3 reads TGTGCCAGCAGCCCCCGGACTAGACAGCAGTTCTTC.

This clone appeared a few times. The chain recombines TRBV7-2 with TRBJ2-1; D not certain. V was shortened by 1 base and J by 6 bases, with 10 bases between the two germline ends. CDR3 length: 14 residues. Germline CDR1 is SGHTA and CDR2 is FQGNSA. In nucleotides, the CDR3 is TGTGCCAGCAGCTTAGGGCTGTTGCCCAATGAGCAGTTCTTC. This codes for CASSLGLLPNEQFF.

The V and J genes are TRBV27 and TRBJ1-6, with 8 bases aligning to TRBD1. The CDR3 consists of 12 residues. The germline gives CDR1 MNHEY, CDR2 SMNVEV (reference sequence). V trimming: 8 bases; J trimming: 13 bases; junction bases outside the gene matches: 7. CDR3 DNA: TGTGCCAGCTCTATTAACAGGGGGCCCCTCCACTTT. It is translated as CASSINRGPLHF.

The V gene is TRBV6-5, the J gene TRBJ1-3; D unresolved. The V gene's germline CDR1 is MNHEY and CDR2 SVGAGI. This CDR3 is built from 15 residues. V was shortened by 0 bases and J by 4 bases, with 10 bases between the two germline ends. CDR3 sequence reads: CASSYSASLGNTIYF. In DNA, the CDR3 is TGTGCCAGCAGTTACTCGGCCTCACTGGGAAACACCATATATTTT.